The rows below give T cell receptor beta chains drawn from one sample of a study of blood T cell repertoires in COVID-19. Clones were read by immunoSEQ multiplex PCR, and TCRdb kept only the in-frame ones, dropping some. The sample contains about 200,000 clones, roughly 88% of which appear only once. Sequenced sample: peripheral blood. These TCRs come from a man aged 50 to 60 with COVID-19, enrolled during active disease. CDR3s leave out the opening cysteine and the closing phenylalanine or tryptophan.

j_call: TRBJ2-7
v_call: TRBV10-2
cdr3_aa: ASMGVGLAGMYEQY

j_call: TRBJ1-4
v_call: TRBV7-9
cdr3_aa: ASSLITYGQGWSEKLF

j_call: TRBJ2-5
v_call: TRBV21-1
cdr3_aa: AKNPPLGLADQETQY

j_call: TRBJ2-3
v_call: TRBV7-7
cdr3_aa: ASSLSQSGGRANTQY

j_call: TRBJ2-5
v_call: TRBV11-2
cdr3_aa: ASSLDPSSGGWTQY

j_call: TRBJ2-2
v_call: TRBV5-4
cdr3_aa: ASSGQVNTGELF

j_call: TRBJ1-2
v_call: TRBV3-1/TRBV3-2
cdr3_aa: ASSQEDSYGYT

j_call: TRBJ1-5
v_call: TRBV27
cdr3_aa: ASSFPGQPQH

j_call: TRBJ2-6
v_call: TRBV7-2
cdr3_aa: ASSLAIVLRRGANVLT

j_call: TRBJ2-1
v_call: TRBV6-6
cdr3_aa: ASSLSLDEQF

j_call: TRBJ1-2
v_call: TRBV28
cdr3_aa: ASSFLDYGYT

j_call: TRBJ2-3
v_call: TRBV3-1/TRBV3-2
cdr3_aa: ASSQGPRVTDTQY